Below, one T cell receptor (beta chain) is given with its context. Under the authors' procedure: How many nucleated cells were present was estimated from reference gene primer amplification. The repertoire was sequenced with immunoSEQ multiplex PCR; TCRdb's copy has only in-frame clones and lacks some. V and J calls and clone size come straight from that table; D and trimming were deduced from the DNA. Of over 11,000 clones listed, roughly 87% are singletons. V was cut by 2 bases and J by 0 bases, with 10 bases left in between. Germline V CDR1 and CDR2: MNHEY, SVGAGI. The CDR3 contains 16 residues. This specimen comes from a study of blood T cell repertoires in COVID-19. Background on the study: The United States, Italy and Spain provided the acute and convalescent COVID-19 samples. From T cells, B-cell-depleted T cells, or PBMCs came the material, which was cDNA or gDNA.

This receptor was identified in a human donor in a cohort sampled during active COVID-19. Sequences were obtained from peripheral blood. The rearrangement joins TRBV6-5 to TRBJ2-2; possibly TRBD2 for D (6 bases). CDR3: CASSYGTSPNTGELFF. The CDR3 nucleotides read TGTGCCAGCAGTTACGGGACTTCTCCGAACACCGGGGAGCTGTTTTTT.